Listed here are 16 T cell receptor beta chains from one sample, sequenced in a study of human T cells and chemical hapten exposure (TCRdb year 2021). During library preparation, unique molecular identifiers were attached to individual cDNA molecules so that TCRs could be counted quantitatively and reproducibly. TCRdb cleaned the public reads at Q25 with fastp, built clones with MiXCR and kept in-frame beta chains. Entries are consolidated by CDR3 protein sequence, retaining the most common genes and DNA. In this sample the table shows roughly 4,100 distinct CDR3 sequences, 49% of which occur a single time. The ten top clones hold around 3% of the sample. The treatment or condition label for this specimen denotes: therapeutic diphenylcyclopropenone sensitization with weekly scalp DPC. The sequencing used whole blood, collected before DPC sensitization or 2, 6, or about 24 weeks after (not recorded which). These TCRs come from an adult with alopecia areata. Some clones in this sample may be carry-over from other donors' samples. This table probably holds off-target reads from a library built for another chain.

This chain's CDR3 is CASRTGPSSYEQYF. CDR3 bases: TGTGCCAGTCGGACAGGGCCTAGCTCCTACGAGCAGTACTTC. The chain couples TRBV28 to TRBJ2-7, with TRBD1 identical over 8 bases. V shed 9 bases and J 0 bases; nucleotides not matched to a gene: 7. CDR3 length: 14 amino acids. In germline, CDR1 is MDHEN, CDR2 SYDVKM. The whole variable domain, filled in from reference TRBV28 and TRBJ2-7, reads DVKVTQSSRYLVKRTGEKVFLECVQDMDHENMFWYRQDPGLGLRLIYFSYDVKMKEKGDIPEGYSVSREKKERFSLILESASTNQTSMYLCASRTGPSSYEQYFGPGTRLTVT.

The rearrangement joins TRBV12-3 or TRBV12-4 to TRBJ2-3; no definite D call. The CDR3 consists of 13 residues. V lost 7 bases and J 5 bases, leaving 13 bases between the germline ends. The CDR3 is CASKRRAGDTQYF. Here the CDR3 DNA reads TGTGCCAGCAAACGGCGAGCCGGAGATACGCAGTATTTT.

The chain recombines TRBV7-6 with TRBJ2-7; D gene ambiguous. Per germline, CDR1 SGHVS and CDR2 FNYEAQ. This CDR3 spans 15 amino acids. Trimming pared 1 base from V and 0 bases from J, leaving 10 bases between. The CDR3 reads CASSLDAANSYEQYF. The CDR3 region has the DNA TGTGCCAGCAGCTTAGATGCAGCCAACTCCTACGAGCAGTACTTC.

The chain combines TRBV6-5 with TRBJ2-1, with no clear D. CDR1 MNHEY and CDR2 SVGAGI come from the germline V gene. The CDR3 contains 14 residues. V lost 9 bases and J lost 4, with 16 bases in between. The CDR3: CASGLVPSYNEQFF. The CDR3 DNA is TGTGCCAGTGGGCTAGTCCCCTCATACAATGAGCAGTTCTTC.

This clonotype is labeled large. The chain has TRBV30 and TRBJ2-1, with D possibly called TRBD1 or TRBD2 (5 bases each). Germline V gene sequence: CDR1 GTSNPN, CDR2 SVGIG (reference sequence). V lost 3 bases and J lost 5, with 14 bases in between. The CDR3 totals 14 residues. Here the CDR3 DNA reads TGTGCCTGGAGCAGAACGTTGGGGGACAATGAGCAGTTCTTC. Its translation: CAWSRTLGDNEQFF. Based on the CDR3 plus reference TRBV30 and TRBJ2-1, the full variable domain is SQTIHQWPATLVQPVGSPLSLECTVEGTSNPNLYWYRQAAGRGLQLLFYSVGIGQISSEVPQNLSASRPQDRQFILSSKKLLLSDSGFYLCAWSRTLGDNEQFFGPGTRLTVL.

The chain uses TRBV6-2 or TRBV6-3 and TRBJ2-6; D gene uncertain. With 7 bases removed from V and 1 base from J, the gap between germline ends came to 14 bases. Germline V CDR1 and CDR2: MNHEY, SVGEGT. The CDR3 extends over 16 amino acids. DNA of the CDR3: TGTGCCAGCACCTTTGCTTGGAATTCTGGGGCCAACGTCCTGACTTTC. Protein product: CASTFAWNSGANVLTF.

Only a few counts were recorded for this clonotype. The rearrangement uses TRBV2 and TRBJ2-7, with no clear D. V was trimmed by 8 bases and J by 7 bases, leaving 12 bases between them. Germline V lookup: CDR1 SNHLY, CDR2 FYNNEI. The CDR3 contains 11 residues. The CDR3 region is CASSAATEQYF. The DNA for the CDR3 is TGTGCCAGCTCGGCCGCCACGGAGCAGTACTTC.

Only one count was recorded for this clonotype. This chain connects TRBV7-7 to TRBJ2-5, with D possibly being TRBD2 (7 bases). Germline CDR1 reads SSHAT; CDR2 reads FNYEAQ (reference sequence). V gave up 5 bases and J gave up 4 bases, with 14 bases separating them. The CDR3 is 14 amino acids. The CDR3 DNA follows: TGTGCCAGCAGCCCGGGGGGCCGAGTAGAGACCCAGTACTTC. The encoded protein is CASSPGGRVETQYF.

This chain links TRBV12-3 or TRBV12-4 with TRBJ2-1; 11 bases are a match to TRBD2. The CDR3 totals 15 residues. V shed 4 bases, J shed 8 bases, and the junction held 7 bases outside the gene matches. The CDR3: CASSSTSGDRYEQFF. The CDR3 nucleotides are TGTGCCAGCAGTTCGACTAGCGGGGACCGCTATGAGCAGTTCTTC.

The V call is TRBV11-2, the J call TRBJ2-1, with a weak D call TRBD1 (6 bases). The ends were cut back, 5 bases at V and 0 bases at J, with 14 bases in the middle. The CDR3 has 16 residues. Germline CDR1 SGHAT, CDR2 FQNNGV. The CDR3 region is CASSDVTGNSYNEQFF. As DNA, the CDR3 is TGTGCCAGCAGCGACGTGACAGGTAACTCCTACAATGAGCAGTTCTTC.

This clonotype was detected only once. This rearrangement joins TRBV18 to TRBJ2-3; D may be TRBD1 or TRBD2 (5 bases each). V lost 0 bases, J lost 0 bases, and 7 bases lay in between. CDR1 is KGHSH and CDR2 is LQKENI in the germline V gene. The CDR3 covers 15 residues. The CDR3 sequence is CASSPPGRSTDTQYF. The DNA for the CDR3 is TGTGCCAGCTCACCACCGGGACGGAGCACAGATACGCAGTATTTT.

The chain recombines TRBV5-4 with TRBJ2-7, with 9 nucleotides matching TRBD1. Trimming at V came to 4 bases and at J to 6 bases, leaving 8 bases not matched to a gene. The CDR3 contains 14 residues. The germline CDR1 and CDR2 sequences are SGHNT and YYREEE (reference sequence). The chain's CDR3 is CASSPGQGRGEQYF. CDR3 DNA: TGTGCCAGCAGCCCTGGACAGGGGAGAGGCGAGCAGTACTTC.

This chain joins TRBV29-1 and TRBJ2-5; D remains ambiguous. The V gene's germline CDR1 is SQVTM and CDR2 ANQGSEA. CDR3 length equals 12 residues. Trimming stripped 7 bases from V and 1 base from J, with 10 bases between. CDR3: CSAVGIQETQYF. CDR3 DNA: TGCAGCGCCGTCGGCATCCAAGAGACCCAGTACTTC.

This clonotype was counted once. The junction departs from the called germline gene at one end, perhaps through a read error. This chain uses TRBV9 with TRBJ2-2, with TRBD2 matching 9 bases. Germline assignment: CDR1 SGDLS and CDR2 YYNGEE. The CDR3 is 16 residues long. This chain's CDR3 is CASSPRLAANTVELFF. DNA of the CDR3: TGTGCCAGCAGCCCCCGACTAGCGGCGAACACCGTGGAGCTGTTTTTT.

This clonotype was observed once. This chain uses TRBV5-1 with TRBJ2-3, with 7 bases lining up with TRBD1. Germline V gene sequence: CDR1 SGHRS, CDR2 YFSETQ. CDR3 size: 14 residues. After removal of 0 bases from V and 5 bases from J, the junction contained 3 bases not matched to a gene. The CDR3 DNA sequence: TGCGCCAGCAGCTTGGGACAGGGCAAAGATACGCAGTATTTT. Amino acid sequence: CASSLGQGKDTQYF.

This clonotype appeared a few times. This rearrangement joins TRBV20-1 to TRBJ2-7; 10 bases fit TRBD1. CDR3 length: 13 amino acids. Trimming removed 6 bases from V and 7 bases from J; junction bases left unmatched: 9. The V gene's germline CDR1 is DFQATT and CDR2 SNEGSKA (reference sequence). CDR3 sequence reads: CSAPRTGGGEQYF. In DNA, the CDR3 is TGCAGTGCCCCAAGGACAGGGGGTGGTGAGCAGTACTTC.